This T cell receptor beta chain was captured by sequencing in a study of cytomegalovirus exposure and HLA in healthy donors. These donors, healthy bone marrow donors, were studied. The PCR made use of 60 Vbeta and 13 Jbeta primers. The repertoire was sequenced with immunoSEQ multiplex PCR; TCRdb's copy has only in-frame clones and lacks some. The sample includes about 150,000 clones, almost 80% of them seen just once. Trimming shortened V by 2 bases and J by 2 bases, and 10 bases separated the two germline ends. The CDR3 length is 14 residues. Germline V gene data show CDR1 as SGHTA and CDR2 as FQGNSA.

The TCR originated in a woman aged 40 to 50 in good health and CMV-seropositive. The sequencing input was PBMCs. This rearrangement joins TRBV7-2 to TRBJ2-7; the D gene is possibly TRBD1 (5 bases). CDR3 sequence reads: CASSLLDNTYEQYF. CDR3 in DNA: TGTGCCAGCAGCTTACTGGACAACACCTACGAGCAGTACTTC.